Listed below are T cell receptor beta chains from one sample, sequenced in a study of shared clonotypes between healthy human individuals. Sequencing was performed with immunoSEQ multiplex PCR; in TCRdb, only in-frame clones are kept and a portion is missing. Of 1,400,000 or so clones in the sample, around 98.5% were seen once. Input material: naive CD4+ T cells sorted from blood. The receptors stem from a man younger than 40 in good health. The CDR3 runs from the conserved cysteine through the conserved F or W. Fields, in order: V gene, J gene, CDR3 protein.

V gene: TRBV7-2; J gene: -; CDR3 protein: CASSLEGVFHTGELFF
V gene: TRBV7-8; J gene: TRBJ1-1; CDR3 protein: CASSRLGGFSEAFF
V gene: TRBV6-5; J gene: TRBJ1-5; CDR3 protein: CASSSLLGQGNQPQHF
V gene: TRBV28; J gene: TRBJ2-7; CDR3 protein: CASSIRALLGYEQYF
V gene: TRBV5-1; J gene: TRBJ1-2; CDR3 protein: CASSLAIEGDGGYTF
V gene: TRBV28; J gene: TRBJ1-5; CDR3 protein: CASSFGEEGNQPQHF
V gene: TRBV15; J gene: TRBJ2-2; CDR3 protein: CATSRDLGDTGELFF
V gene: TRBV7-9; J gene: TRBJ2-2; CDR3 protein: CASTIGTGLTGELFF
V gene: TRBV5-4; J gene: TRBJ2-7; CDR3 protein: CASSGRDQFYEQYF
V gene: TRBV28; J gene: TRBJ1-1; CDR3 protein: CASSQFRGSAFF
V gene: TRBV5-1; J gene: TRBJ2-3; CDR3 protein: CASSPSSVSDTQYF
V gene: TRBV6-1; J gene: TRBJ1-2; CDR3 protein: CASSEAGVGYGYTF
V gene: TRBV5-5; J gene: TRBJ1-3; CDR3 protein: CASRRGDYSGNTIYF
V gene: TRBV10-3; J gene: TRBJ2-1; CDR3 protein: CAISNSGRVYNEQFF
V gene: TRBV6-1; J gene: TRBJ1-2; CDR3 protein: CASTETGPSIYGYTF
V gene: TRBV7-6; J gene: TRBJ1-5; CDR3 protein: CASSLGTGNNQPQHF
V gene: TRBV6-5; J gene: TRBJ1-1; CDR3 protein: CASSYLLGQTGAEAFF
V gene: TRBV6-5; J gene: TRBJ2-1; CDR3 protein: CASSYRALGNEQFF
V gene: TRBV10-3; J gene: TRBJ2-6; CDR3 protein: CATTPVPGANVLTF
V gene: TRBV28; J gene: TRBJ2-7; CDR3 protein: CASTPGGLTYEQYF
V gene: TRBV28; J gene: TRBJ2-1; CDR3 protein: CASSPPIVLNNEQFF
V gene: TRBV6-5; J gene: TRBJ2-7; CDR3 protein: CASTSGLFGSEQYF
V gene: TRBV9; J gene: TRBJ2-1; CDR3 protein: CASSVVSGTYNEQFF
V gene: TRBV7-6; J gene: TRBJ2-1; CDR3 protein: CASSPPQLAGARNEQFF
V gene: TRBV9; J gene: TRBJ1-1; CDR3 protein: CASSVGTAKSEAFF
V gene: TRBV5-1; J gene: TRBJ1-3; CDR3 protein: CASRGNPTRGSGNTIYF
V gene: TRBV15; J gene: TRBJ2-1; CDR3 protein: CATSSPGGSQVEQFF
V gene: TRBV6-1; J gene: TRBJ2-7; CDR3 protein: CASSERGFAYEQYF
V gene: TRBV15; J gene: TRBJ1-5; CDR3 protein: CATSIDSQPQHF
V gene: TRBV5-1; J gene: TRBJ2-1; CDR3 protein: CASRKSSYNEQFF
V gene: TRBV15; J gene: TRBJ2-2; CDR3 protein: CATSRDGWVGELFF
V gene: TRBV2; J gene: TRBJ2-3; CDR3 protein: CARTSGASTDTQYF
V gene: TRBV27; J gene: TRBJ2-1; CDR3 protein: CASSGRGGPSNEQFF
V gene: TRBV19; J gene: TRBJ2-2; CDR3 protein: CASRPVAGELFF
V gene: TRBV18; J gene: TRBJ2-7; CDR3 protein: CASSPLPGSPLSSYEQYF
V gene: TRBV9; J gene: TRBJ2-2; CDR3 protein: CASSVGWGNTGELFF
V gene: TRBV13; J gene: TRBJ2-3; CDR3 protein: CASSRRTSGRTDTQYF
V gene: TRBV18; J gene: TRBJ1-1; CDR3 protein: CASSTQGLITEAFF
V gene: TRBV11-2; J gene: TRBJ2-3; CDR3 protein: CASSFPGTSVLTDTQYF
V gene: TRBV4-3; J gene: TRBJ2-5; CDR3 protein: CASSQEHTGVKTQYF
V gene: TRBV7-2; J gene: TRBJ2-1; CDR3 protein: CASSLSPRGNEQFF
V gene: TRBV7-3; J gene: TRBJ1-1; CDR3 protein: CASSPPWELSAFF
V gene: TRBV28; J gene: TRBJ1-2; CDR3 protein: CASSLVGNGYTF
V gene: TRBV5-1; J gene: TRBJ2-7; CDR3 protein: CASSLTGGLSYEQYF
V gene: TRBV7-9; J gene: TRBJ2-7; CDR3 protein: CASSWPPADLSYEQYF
V gene: TRBV28; J gene: TRBJ2-3; CDR3 protein: CASTKREGLGTDTQYF
V gene: TRBV28; J gene: TRBJ1-3; CDR3 protein: CASSLNGGFGAGNTIYF
V gene: TRBV6-6; J gene: TRBJ2-7; CDR3 protein: CASSPRESHEQYF
V gene: TRBV5-8; J gene: TRBJ2-7; CDR3 protein: CASSSGLAGDTLYEQYF
V gene: TRBV19; J gene: TRBJ2-1; CDR3 protein: CASSTPGGWGANEQFF
V gene: TRBV9; J gene: TRBJ2-3; CDR3 protein: CASRTGGPSDTQYF
V gene: TRBV7-9; J gene: TRBJ2-7; CDR3 protein: CASSRGRLADAYEQYF
V gene: TRBV2; J gene: TRBJ2-3; CDR3 protein: CASSSPGGRAITDTQYF
V gene: TRBV6-5; J gene: TRBJ2-3; CDR3 protein: CASRTTGSTDTQYF
V gene: TRBV6-6; J gene: TRBJ2-2; CDR3 protein: CASTRGYTGELFF